In its sample, the clone carrying this T cell receptor (beta chain) was seen many times. Its specificity is unknown. Time point defined: patch test 1, 2 weeks after DPC sensitization. The treatment is: therapeutic diphenylcyclopropenone sensitization with weekly scalp DPC. Researchers extracted total RNA from unfractionated whole blood. This specimen comes from a study of human T cells and chemical hapten exposure. The study, taken as a whole, reports: Patch test scores rose with PT1 expanded TCR counts, a positive correlation.

The CDR3 sequence is 13 residues long. Germline V gene data show CDR1 as MDHEN and CDR2 as SYDVKM. The ends were cut back, 1 base at V and 7 bases at J, with 8 bases in the middle. Source study methods: Counting gave a median of around 100,000 TCRs per sample, with values ranging from about 23,224 to 690,600. One entry per CDR3 protein, called by TCRdb with MiXCR from the RACE reads. These V and J calls derive from TCRdb rather than the authors' analysis. In the table there are over 50,000 distinct CDR3 sequences, around 10% of which are singletons. Source: whole blood, taken in connection with sensitization to the hapten diphenylcyclopropenone (DPC). The chain links TRBV28 to TRBJ2-1, with D unresolved. This receptor was identified in a woman between 35 and 50 years old with alopecia areata. Some clones in this sample may be carry-over from other donors' samples. The CDR3 DNA is TGTGCCAGCAGTTTATCTGGTGGGAATGAGCAGTTCTTC. This translates into CASSLSGGNEQFF.